This TCR beta chain was documented in a study of CD8 T cells in ankylosing spondylitis. Trimming shortened V by 7 bases and J by 0 bases, and 20 bases separated the two germline ends. Germline V gene data show CDR1 as SGHTA and CDR2 as FQGNSA. The CDR3 loop spans 17 amino acids. Findings and limits, study-wide: What seemed typical of ankylosing spondylitis blood was a TCR beta motif built from roughly eight highly homologous variants.

With respect to this clonotype: Its antigen is not known.

TCRdb used MiXCR to reprocess the 5' RACE reads, holding one entry per CDR3 protein. The sample lists 200,000 to 250,000 distinct CDR3 sequences; more than 5.5% were seen once. The origin of this receptor is a male donor with ankylosing spondylitis. Source material: blood, either unsorted or a sorted T cell fraction (not recorded which). The gene calls are TRBV7-2 and TRBJ2-3; D unclear. Here the CDR3 reads CASNDPLMQASTDTQYF. For the CDR3, the DNA is TGTGCCAGCAATGACCCATTAATGCAAGCGAGCACAGATACGCAGTATTTT.